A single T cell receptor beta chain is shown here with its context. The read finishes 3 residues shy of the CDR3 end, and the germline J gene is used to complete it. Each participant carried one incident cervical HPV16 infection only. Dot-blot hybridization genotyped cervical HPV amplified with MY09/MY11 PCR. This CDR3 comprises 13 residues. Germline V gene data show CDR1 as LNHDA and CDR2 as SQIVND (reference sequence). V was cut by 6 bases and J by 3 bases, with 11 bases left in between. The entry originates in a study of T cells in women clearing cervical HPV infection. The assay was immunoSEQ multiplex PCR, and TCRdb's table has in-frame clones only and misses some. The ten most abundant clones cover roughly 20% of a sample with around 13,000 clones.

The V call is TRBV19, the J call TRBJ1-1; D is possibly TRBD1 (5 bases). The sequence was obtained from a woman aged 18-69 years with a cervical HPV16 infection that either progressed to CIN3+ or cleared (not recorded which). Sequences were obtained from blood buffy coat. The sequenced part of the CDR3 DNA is TGTGCCAGTAGCCGACGGGGGGACACTGAA. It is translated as CASSRRGDTE. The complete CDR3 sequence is CASSRRGDTEAFF.